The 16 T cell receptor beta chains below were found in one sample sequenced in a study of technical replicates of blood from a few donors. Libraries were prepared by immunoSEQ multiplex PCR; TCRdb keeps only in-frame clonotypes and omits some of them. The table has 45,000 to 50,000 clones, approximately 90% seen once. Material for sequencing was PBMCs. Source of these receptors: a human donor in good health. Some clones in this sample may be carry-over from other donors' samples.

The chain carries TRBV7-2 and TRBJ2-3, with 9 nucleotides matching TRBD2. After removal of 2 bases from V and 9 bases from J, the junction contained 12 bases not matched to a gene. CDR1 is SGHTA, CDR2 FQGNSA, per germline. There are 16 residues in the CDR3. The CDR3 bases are TGTGCCAGCAGCTTAACTAGCGGGTCCATATTAGGAACGCAGTATTTT. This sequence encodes CASSLTSGSILGTQYF. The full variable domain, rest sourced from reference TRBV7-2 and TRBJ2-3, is GAGVSQSPSNKVTEKGKDVELRCDPISGHTALYWYRQSLGQGLEFLIYFQGNSAPDKSGLPSDRFSAERTGGSVSTLTIQRTQQEDSAVYLCASSLTSGSILGTQYFGPGTRLTVL.

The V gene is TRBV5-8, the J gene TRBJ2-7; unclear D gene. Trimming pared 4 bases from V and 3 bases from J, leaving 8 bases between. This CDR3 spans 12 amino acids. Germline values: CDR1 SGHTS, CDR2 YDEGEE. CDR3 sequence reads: CASSNDNYEQYF. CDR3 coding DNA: TGTGCCAGCAGCAACGACAACTACGAGCAGTACTTC.

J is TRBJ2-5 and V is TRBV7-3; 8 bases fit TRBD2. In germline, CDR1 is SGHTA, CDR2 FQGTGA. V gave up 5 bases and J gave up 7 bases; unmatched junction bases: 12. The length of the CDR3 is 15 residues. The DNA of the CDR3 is TGTGCCAGCAGCCTCACCGGGGGGGCCTTTGGGACCCAGTACTTC. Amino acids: CASSLTGGAFGTQYF.

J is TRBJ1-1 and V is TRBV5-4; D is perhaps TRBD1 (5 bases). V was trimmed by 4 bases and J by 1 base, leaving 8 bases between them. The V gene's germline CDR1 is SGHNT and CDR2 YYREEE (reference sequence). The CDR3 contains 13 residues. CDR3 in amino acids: CASSLRANTEAFF. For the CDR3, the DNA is TGTGCCAGCAGCCTCAGGGCGAACACTGAAGCTTTCTTT.

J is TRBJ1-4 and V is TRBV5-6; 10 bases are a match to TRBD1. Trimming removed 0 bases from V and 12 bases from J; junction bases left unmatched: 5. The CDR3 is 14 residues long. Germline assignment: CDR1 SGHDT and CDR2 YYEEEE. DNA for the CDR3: TGTGCCAGCAGCTTGGTTGGGGGACAGGGGCAACTGTTTTTT. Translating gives CASSLVGGQGQLFF.

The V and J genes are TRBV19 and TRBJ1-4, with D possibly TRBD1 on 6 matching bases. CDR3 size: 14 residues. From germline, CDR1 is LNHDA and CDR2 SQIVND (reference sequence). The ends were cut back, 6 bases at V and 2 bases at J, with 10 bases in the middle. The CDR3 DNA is TGTGCCAGTAGCAACAGGGCCACTAATGAAAAACTGTTTTTT. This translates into CASSNRATNEKLFF.

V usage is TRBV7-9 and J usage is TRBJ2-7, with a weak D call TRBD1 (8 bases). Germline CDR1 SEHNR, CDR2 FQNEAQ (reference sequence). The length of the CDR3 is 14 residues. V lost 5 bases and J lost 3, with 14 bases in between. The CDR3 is CASSLSGTGYEQYF. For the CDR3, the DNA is TGTGCCAGCAGCCTGAGCGGGACAGGCTACGAGCAGTACTTC.

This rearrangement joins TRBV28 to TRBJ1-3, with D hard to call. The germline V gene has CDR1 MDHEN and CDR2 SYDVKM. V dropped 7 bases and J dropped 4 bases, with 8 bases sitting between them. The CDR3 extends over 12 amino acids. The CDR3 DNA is TGTGCCAGCATCGGTCCCGGAAACACCATATATTTT. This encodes CASIGPGNTIYF. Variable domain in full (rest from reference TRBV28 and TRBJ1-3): DVKVTQSSRYLVKRTGEKVFLECVQDMDHENMFWYRQDPGLGLRLIYFSYDVKMKEKGDIPEGYSVSREKKERFSLILESASTNQTSMYLCASIGPGNTIYFGEGSWLTVV.

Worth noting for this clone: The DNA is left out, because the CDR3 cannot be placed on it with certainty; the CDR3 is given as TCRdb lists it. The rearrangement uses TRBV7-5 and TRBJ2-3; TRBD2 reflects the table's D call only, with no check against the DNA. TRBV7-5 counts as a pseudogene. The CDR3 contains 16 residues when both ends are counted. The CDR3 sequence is CARNKTWGVGTDTQYF.

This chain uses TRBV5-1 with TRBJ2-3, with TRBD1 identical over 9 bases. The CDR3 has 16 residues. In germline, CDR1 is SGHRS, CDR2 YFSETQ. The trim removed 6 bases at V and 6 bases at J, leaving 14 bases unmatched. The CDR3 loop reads CASMLRWGQGLDTQYF. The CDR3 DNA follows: TGCGCCAGCATGCTTCGTTGGGGACAGGGTCTCGATACGCAGTATTTT. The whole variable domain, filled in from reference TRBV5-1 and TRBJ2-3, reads KAGVTQTPRYLIKTRGQQVTLSCSPISGHRSVSWYQQTPGQGLQFLFEYFSETQRNKGNFPGRFSGRQFSNSRSEMNVSTLELGDSALYLCASMLRWGQGLDTQYFGPGTRLTVL.

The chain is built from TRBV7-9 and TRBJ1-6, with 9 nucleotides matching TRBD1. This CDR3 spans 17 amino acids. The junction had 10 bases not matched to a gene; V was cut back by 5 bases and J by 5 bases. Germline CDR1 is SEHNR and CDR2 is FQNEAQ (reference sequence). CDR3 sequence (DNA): TGTGCCAGCAGCCAGAGGCCGGGACAGGGTAATAATTCACCCCTCCACTTT. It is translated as CASSQRPGQGNNSPLHF.

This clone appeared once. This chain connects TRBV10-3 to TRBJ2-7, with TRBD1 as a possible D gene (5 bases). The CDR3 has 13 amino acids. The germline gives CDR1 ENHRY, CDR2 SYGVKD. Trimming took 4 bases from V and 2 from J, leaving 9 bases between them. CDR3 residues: CAISGGLTYEQYF. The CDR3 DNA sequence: TGTGCCATCAGTGGGGGCCTAACCTACGAGCAGTACTTC.

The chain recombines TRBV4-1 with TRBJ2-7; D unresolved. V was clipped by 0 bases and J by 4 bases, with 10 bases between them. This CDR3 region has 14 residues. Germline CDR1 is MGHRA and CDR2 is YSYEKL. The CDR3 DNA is TGCGCCAGCAGCCAAGATATCGCGATTTACGAGCAGTACTTC. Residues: CASSQDIAIYEQYF.

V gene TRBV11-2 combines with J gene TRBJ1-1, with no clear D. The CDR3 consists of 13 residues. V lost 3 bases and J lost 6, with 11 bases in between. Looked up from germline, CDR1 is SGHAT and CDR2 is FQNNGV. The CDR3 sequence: CASSFDMGAEAFF. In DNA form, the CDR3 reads TGTGCCAGCAGCTTCGACATGGGAGCTGAAGCTTTCTTT. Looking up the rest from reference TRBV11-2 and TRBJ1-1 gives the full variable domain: EAGVAQSPRYKIIEKRQSVAFWCNPISGHATLYWYQQILGQGPKLLIQFQNNGVVDDSQLPKDRFSAERLKGVDSTLKIQPAKLEDSAVYLCASSFDMGAEAFFGQGTRLTVV.

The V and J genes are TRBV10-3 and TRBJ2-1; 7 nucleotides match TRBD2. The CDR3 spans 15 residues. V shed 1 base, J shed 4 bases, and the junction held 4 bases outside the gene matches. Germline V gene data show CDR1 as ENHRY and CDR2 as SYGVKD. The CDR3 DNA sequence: TGTGCCATCAGTGAGTTGGGGGAGGGATACAATGAGCAGTTCTTC. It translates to CAISELGEGYNEQFF.

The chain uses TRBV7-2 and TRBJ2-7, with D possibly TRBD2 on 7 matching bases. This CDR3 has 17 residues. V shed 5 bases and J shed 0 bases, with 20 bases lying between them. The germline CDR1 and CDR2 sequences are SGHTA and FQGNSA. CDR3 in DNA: TGTGCCAGCAGCCGCCGCCGGGGGGCGGGGAGCTCCTACGAGCAGTACTTC. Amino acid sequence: CASSRRRGAGSSYEQYF.